This TCR beta chain was captured by sequencing in a study of shared clonotypes between healthy human individuals. The V and J ends lost 0 bases and 2 bases respectively, with 8 bases between them. Germline CDR1 SGHAT, CDR2 FQNNGV. The CDR3 is 14 residues long. Naive CD8 cells lacked CD45RO, underwent positive selection for CCR7 and left out terminally differentiated effector memory CD45RA+ cells. The authors loaded about 200 ng DNA, 30,000 to 35,000 T cell genomes, into sorted-subset replicate PCRs. Profiled with immunoSEQ multiplex PCR; TCRdb holds only in-frame clones, not every one. The sample comprises approximately 2,000,000 clones, 93% of which are singletons, and around 1.7% rests with the top ten.

Material: naive CD8+ T cells from PBMCs. This sequence originates from a man aged 18 to 29 in good health. Some clones in this sample may be carry-over from other donors' samples. The rearrangement uses TRBV11-2 and TRBJ2-7, with D unresolved. As DNA, the CDR3 is TGTGCCAGCAGCTTAGACGACGGCGCCTACGAGCAGTACTTC. It specifies CASSLDDGAYEQYF.